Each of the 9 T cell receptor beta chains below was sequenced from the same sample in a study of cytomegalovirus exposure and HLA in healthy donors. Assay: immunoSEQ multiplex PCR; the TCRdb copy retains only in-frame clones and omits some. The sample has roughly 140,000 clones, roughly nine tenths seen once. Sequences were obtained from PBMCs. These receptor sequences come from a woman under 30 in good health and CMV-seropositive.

The DNA of the CDR3 is TGTGCCAGCAGTGGACTAGCGGGAGGGGATGAGCAGTTCTTC. Its protein product is CASSGLAGGDEQFF. The J gene is TRBJ2-1, the V gene TRBV6-4; 14 positions match TRBD2. Per the germline V gene, CDR1 is MRHNA and CDR2 is SNTAGT. Trimming took 4 bases from V and 8 from J; bases not matched to a gene: 1. CDR3 length: 14 amino acids.

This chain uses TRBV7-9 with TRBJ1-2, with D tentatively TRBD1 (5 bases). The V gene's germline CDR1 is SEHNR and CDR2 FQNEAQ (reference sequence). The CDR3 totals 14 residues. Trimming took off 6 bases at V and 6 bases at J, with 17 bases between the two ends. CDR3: CASSSVGLSDGYTF. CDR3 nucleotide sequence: TGTGCCAGCAGTTCAGTGGGGCTCTCGGATGGCTACACCTTC.

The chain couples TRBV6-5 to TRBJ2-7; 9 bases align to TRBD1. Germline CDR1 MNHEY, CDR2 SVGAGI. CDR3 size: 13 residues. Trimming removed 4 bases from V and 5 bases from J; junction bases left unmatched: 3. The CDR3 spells CASSWDRANEQYF. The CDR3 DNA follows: TGTGCCAGCAGTTGGGACAGGGCTAACGAGCAGTACTTC.

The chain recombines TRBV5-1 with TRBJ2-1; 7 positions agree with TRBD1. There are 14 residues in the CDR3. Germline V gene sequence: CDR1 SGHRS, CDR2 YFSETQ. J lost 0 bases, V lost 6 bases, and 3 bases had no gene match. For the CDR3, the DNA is TGCGCCAGCAAGACAGGGAGCTCCTACAATGAGCAGTTCTTC. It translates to CASKTGSSYNEQFF. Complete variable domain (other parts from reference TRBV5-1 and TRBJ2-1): KAGVTQTPRYLIKTRGQQVTLSCSPISGHRSVSWYQQTPGQGLQFLFEYFSETQRNKGNFPGRFSGRQFSNSRSEMNVSTLELGDSALYLCASKTGSSYNEQFFGPGTRLTVL.

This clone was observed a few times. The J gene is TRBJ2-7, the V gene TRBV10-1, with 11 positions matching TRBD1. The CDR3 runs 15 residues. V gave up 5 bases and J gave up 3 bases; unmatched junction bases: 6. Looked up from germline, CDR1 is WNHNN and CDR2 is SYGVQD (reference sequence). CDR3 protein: CASSPGTGGFYEQYF. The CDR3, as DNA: TGCGCCAGCAGTCCCGGGACAGGGGGTTTCTACGAGCAGTACTTC.

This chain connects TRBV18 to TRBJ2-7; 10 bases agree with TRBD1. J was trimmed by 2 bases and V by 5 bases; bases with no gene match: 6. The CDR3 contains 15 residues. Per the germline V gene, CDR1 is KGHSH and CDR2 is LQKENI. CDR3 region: CASSTAGTGAYEQYF. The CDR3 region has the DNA TGTGCCAGCTCAACCGCGGGGACAGGGGCCTACGAGCAGTACTTC.

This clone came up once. In DNA, the CDR3 is TGTGCCTCAGGGTCTACCTACGAGCAGTACTTC. Translated, it gives CASGSTYEQYF. The chain employs TRBV7-6 and TRBJ2-7; tentative D call: TRBD1 (5 bases). Trimming took off 11 bases at V and 2 bases at J, with 10 bases between the two ends. The germline V gene has CDR1 SGHVS and CDR2 FNYEAQ. There are 11 residues in the CDR3.

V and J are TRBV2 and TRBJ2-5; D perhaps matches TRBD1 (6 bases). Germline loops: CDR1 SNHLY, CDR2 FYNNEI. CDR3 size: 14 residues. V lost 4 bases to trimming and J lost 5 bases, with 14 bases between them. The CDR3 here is CASSGARGVETQYF. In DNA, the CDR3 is TGTGCCAGCAGTGGTGCCAGGGGAGTGGAGACCCAGTACTTC.

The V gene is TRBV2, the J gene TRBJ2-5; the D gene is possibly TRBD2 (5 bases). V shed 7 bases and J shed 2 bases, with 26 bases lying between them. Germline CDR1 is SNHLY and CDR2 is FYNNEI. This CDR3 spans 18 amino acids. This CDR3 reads CASTAEGRNKIKQETQYF. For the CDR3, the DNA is TGTGCCAGCACGGCCGAGGGTCGAAATAAAATTAAACAAGAGACCCAGTACTTC.